Reported below is one T cell receptor (beta chain). Its antigen is not identified. The CDR3 end is not reached by the read, which stops 3 residues before it; the germline J gene fills it in. The data belong to a study of T cells in women clearing cervical HPV infection. Across the whole study: Case blood was drawn when the lesion was first found; control blood after infection became undetectable. With HLA typing for only a few women, HLA confounding remains possible. Broader study findings: Cases and controls were distinguished at AUC approximately 0.8 by richness and V genes.

All participants had a single incident cervical HPV16 infection, and prevalent HPV16 infections were excluded. From germline, CDR1 is GTSNPN and CDR2 SVGIG (reference sequence). Trimming removed 5 bases from V and 7 bases from J, with 15 bases in between. CDR3 length: 13 residues. The data were produced by immunoSEQ multiplex PCR, yet TCRdb's version contains in-frame clones alone and is incomplete. Recorded for this sample: approximately 31,000 clones. This clonotype originated in a woman between 18 and 75 years old with a cervical HPV16 infection that either progressed to CIN3+ or cleared (not recorded which). Sequenced input: blood buffy coat. The rearrangement uses TRBV30 and TRBJ1-5, with D unresolved. CDR3 protein: CAWERGYGQPQHF. Partial CDR3 DNA: TGTGCCTGGGAACGGGGATACGGACAGCCC.